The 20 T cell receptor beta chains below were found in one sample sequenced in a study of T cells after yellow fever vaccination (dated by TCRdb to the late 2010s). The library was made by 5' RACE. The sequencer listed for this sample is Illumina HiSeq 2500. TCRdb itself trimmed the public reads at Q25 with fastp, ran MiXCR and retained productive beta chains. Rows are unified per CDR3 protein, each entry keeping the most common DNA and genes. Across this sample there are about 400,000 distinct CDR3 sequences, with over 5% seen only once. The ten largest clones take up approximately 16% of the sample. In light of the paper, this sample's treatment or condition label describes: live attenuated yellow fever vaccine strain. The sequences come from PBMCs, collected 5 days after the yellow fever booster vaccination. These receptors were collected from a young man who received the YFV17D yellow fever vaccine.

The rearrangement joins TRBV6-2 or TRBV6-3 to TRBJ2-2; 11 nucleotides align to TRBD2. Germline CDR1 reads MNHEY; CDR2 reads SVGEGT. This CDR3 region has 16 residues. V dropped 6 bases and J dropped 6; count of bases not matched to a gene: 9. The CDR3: CASSATSGGYAGELFF. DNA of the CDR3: TGTGCCAGCAGCGCTACTAGCGGGGGTTACGCCGGGGAGCTGTTTTTT.

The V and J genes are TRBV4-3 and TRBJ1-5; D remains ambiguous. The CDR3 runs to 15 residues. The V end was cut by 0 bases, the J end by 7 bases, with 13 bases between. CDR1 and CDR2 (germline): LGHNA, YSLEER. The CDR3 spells CASSQDLGFEQPQHF. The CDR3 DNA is TGCGCCAGCAGCCAAGATTTAGGGTTTGAACAGCCCCAGCATTTT.

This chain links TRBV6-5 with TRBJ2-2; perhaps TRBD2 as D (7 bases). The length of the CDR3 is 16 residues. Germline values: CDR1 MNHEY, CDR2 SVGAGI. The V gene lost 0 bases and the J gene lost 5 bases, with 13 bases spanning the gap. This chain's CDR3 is CASSYSRRGGTGELFF. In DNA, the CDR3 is TGTGCCAGCAGTTACTCGCGCAGGGGAGGGACCGGGGAGCTGTTTTTT.

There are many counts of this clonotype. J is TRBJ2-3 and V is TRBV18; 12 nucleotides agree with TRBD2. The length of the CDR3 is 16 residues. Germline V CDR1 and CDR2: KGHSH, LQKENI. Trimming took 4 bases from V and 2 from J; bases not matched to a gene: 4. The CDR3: CASSQGLAGTTDTQYF. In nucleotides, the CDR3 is TGTGCCAGCTCACAAGGACTAGCGGGAACCACAGATACGCAGTATTTT.

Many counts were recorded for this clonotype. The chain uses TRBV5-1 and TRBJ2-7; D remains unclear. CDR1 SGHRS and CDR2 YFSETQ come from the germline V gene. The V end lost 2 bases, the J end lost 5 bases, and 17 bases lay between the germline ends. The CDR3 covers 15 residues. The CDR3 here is CASSLTGLRSHEQYF. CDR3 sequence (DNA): TGCGCCAGCAGCTTAACCGGGCTCCGAAGCCACGAGCAGTACTTC. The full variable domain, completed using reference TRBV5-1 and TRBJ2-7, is KAGVTQTPRYLIKTRGQQVTLSCSPISGHRSVSWYQQTPGQGLQFLFEYFSETQRNKGNFPGRFSGRQFSNSRSEMNVSTLELGDSALYLCASSLTGLRSHEQYFGPGTRLTVT.

In nucleotides, the CDR3 is TGCGCCAGCCCACAATCCCCTAGCGTCGTGGAGACCCAGTACTTC. Protein: CASPQSPSVVETQYF. The V call is TRBV10-2, the J call TRBJ2-5; D might be TRBD2 (6 bases). This CDR3 region has 15 residues. V gave up 8 bases and J gave up 5 bases, with 21 bases separating them. Germline V gives CDR1 WSHSY, CDR2 SAAADI.

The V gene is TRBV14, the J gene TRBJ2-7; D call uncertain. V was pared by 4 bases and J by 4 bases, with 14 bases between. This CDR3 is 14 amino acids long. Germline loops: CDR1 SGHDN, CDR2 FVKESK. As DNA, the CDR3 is TGTGCCAGCAGCCTGGATCGGCATCCGTACGAGCAGTACTTC. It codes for CASSLDRHPYEQYF.

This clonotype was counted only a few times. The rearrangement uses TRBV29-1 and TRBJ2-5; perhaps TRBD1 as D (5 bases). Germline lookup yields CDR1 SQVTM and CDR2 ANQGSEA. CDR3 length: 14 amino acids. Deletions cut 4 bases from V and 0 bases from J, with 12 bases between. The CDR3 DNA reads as TGCAGCGTTGGGGGCAGGGTGTACCAAGAGACCCAGTACTTC. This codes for CSVGGRVYQETQYF.

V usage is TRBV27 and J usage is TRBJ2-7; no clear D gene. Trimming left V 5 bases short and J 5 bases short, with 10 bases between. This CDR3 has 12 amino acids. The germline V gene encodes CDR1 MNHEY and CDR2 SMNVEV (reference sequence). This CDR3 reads CASSGVSNEQYF. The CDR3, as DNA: TGTGCCAGCAGTGGAGTAAGCAACGAGCAGTACTTC.

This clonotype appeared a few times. The CDR3 coding sequence is TGTGCCAGCAGCTGGGGACAGGGGGGAGCCCACGAGCAGTACTTC. Translation gives CASSWGQGGAHEQYF. The J gene is TRBJ2-7, the V gene TRBV7-8, with TRBD1 identical over 11 bases. Trimming cost V 4 bases and J 5 bases; bases outside gene matches: 7. The CDR3 has 15 amino acids. Germline V lookup: CDR1 SGHVS, CDR2 FQNEAQ.

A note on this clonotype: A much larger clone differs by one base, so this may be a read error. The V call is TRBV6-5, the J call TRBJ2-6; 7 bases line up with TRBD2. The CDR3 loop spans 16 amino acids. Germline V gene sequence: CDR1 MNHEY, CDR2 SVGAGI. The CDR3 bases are TGTGCCAGCAGTTACTTAAGCGGGGCTGGGGGCAACGTCCTGACTTTC. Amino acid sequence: CASSYLSGAGGNVLTF.

The CDR3 DNA is TGTGCCAGCAGTCATGGCGGGATAAACACCGGGGAGCTGTTTTTT. This codes for CASSHGGINTGELFF. The chain combines TRBV9 with TRBJ2-2, with a possible D match to TRBD2 (6 bases). The V and J ends lost 5 bases and 2 bases respectively, with 13 bases between them. There are 15 residues in the CDR3. CDR1 SGDLS and CDR2 YYNGEE come from the germline V gene.

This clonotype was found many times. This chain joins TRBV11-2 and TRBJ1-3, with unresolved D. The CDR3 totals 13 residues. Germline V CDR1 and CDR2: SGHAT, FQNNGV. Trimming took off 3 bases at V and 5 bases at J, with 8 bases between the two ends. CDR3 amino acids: CASSFWQRNTIYF. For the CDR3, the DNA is TGTGCCAGCAGCTTCTGGCAGCGAAACACCATATATTTT.

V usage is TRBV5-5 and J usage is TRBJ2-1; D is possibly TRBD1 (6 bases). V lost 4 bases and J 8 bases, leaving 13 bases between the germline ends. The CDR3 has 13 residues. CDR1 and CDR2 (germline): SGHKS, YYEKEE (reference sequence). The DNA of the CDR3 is TGTGCCAGCAGCGTTGAACAGGGCTATGAGCAGTTCTTC. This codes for CASSVEQGYEQFF.

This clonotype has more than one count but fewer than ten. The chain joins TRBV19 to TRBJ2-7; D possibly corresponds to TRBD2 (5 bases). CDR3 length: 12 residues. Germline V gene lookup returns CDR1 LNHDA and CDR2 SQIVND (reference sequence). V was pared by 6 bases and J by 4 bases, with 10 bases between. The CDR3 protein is CASRDPGYEQYF. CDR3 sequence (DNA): TGTGCCAGTAGGGACCCGGGATACGAGCAGTACTTC.

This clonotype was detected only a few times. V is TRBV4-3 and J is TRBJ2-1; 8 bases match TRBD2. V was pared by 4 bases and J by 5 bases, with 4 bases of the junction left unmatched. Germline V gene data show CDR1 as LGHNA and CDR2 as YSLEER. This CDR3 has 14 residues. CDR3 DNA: TGCGCCAGCAGCCCCCCCGGGGGGGACAATGAGCAGTTCTTC. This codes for CASSPPGGDNEQFF.

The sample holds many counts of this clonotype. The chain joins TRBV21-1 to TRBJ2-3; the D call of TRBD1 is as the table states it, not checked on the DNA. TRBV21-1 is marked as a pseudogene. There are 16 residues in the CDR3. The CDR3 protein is CASSKPGRGRRDTQYF. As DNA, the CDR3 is TGTGCCAGCAGCAAACCAGGCAGGGGGCGCAGAGATACGCAGTATTTT.

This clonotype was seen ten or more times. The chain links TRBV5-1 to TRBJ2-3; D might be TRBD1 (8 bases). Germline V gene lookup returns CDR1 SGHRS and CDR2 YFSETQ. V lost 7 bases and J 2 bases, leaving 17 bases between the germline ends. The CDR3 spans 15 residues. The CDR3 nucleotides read TGCGCCAGCGCCCGGGGGGACAGGCACACAGATACGCAGTATTTT. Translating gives CASARGDRHTDTQYF. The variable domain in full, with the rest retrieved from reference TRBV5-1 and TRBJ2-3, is KAGVTQTPRYLIKTRGQQVTLSCSPISGHRSVSWYQQTPGQGLQFLFEYFSETQRNKGNFPGRFSGRQFSNSRSEMNVSTLELGDSALYLCASARGDRHTDTQYFGPGTRLTVL.

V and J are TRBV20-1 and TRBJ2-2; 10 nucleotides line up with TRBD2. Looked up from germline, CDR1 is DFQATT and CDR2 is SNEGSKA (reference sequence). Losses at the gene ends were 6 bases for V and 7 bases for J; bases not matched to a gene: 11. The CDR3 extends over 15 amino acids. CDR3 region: CSANAPAGGFGELFF. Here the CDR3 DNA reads TGCAGTGCGAACGCCCCAGCGGGAGGGTTCGGGGAGCTGTTTTTT.

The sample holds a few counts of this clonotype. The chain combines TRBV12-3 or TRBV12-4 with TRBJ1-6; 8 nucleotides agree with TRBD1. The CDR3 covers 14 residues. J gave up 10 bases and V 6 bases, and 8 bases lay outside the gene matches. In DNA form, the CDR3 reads TGTGCCAGCAGCAATGGACAGGGCCGGTCACCCCTCCACTTT. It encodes CASSNGQGRSPLHF.